The source of this T cell receptor beta chain is a study of OX40 agonist ivuxolimab in advanced cancers. The CDR3 has 14 amino acids. Between the trimmed V and J ends, which lost 6 bases and 5 bases, there was a span of 17 bases. Germline assignment: CDR1 MDHEN and CDR2 SYDVKM. General study findings and limits: There was clonal expansion of CD4+ and CD8+ blood T cells by week 6 at 0.1 to 3.0 mg/kg.

As to this clone: Its target is unknown.

Some clones are missing from TCRdb's copy, which holds only in-frame ones; the method was immunoSEQ multiplex PCR. The data contain nearly 45,000 clones, 75% to 85% of them singletons. The receptor's source is an adult with an advanced solid tumor such as melanoma, head and neck, liver or kidney cancer. The sequenced sample was CD4+ or CD8+ T cells sorted from blood, obtained in a trial of the OX40 agonist ivuxolimab. The rearrangement links TRBV28 to TRBJ2-7, with TRBD2 as a possible D gene (5 bases). In nucleotides, the CDR3 is TGTGCCAGCAGCCTCAGAGGGAATCTGGACGAGCAGTACTTC. Protein sequence: CASSLRGNLDEQYF.